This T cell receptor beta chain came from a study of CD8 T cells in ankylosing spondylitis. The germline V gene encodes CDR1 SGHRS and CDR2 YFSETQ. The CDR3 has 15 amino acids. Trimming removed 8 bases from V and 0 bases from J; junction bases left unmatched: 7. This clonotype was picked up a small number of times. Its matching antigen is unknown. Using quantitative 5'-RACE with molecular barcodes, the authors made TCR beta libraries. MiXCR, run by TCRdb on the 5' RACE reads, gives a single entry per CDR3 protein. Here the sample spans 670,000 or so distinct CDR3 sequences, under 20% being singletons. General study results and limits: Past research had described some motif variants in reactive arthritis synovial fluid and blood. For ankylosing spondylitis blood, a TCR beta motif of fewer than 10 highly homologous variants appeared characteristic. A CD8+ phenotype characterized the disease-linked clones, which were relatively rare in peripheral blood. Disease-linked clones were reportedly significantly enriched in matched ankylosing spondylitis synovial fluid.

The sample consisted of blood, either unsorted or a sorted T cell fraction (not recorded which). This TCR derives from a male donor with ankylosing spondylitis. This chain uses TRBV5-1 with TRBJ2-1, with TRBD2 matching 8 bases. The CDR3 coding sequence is TGCGCCAGTCAAGCGGGGGTGAGCTCCTACAATGAGCAGTTCTTC. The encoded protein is CASQAGVSSYNEQFF.